This T cell receptor (beta chain) was profiled in a study of T cells expressing NK-cell markers. The overall study: Seropositivity for HCMV was found in seven of the eight sequenced donors, with one seronegative.

Overall study results and limits: Evidence did not settle whether expanded NKG2C+ T cell clones targeted HCMV.

TCRdb re-called the 5' RACE reads, yielding one record per CDR3 amino acid sequence without DNA. The sample data list about 460,000 distinct CDR3 sequences. Points on this clonotype: No antigen is known for it.

Germline values: CDR1 SGHTA, CDR2 FQGNSA. The CDR3 is made up of 13 amino acids. This TCR was recovered from a woman aged 45 to 65 in good health. The chain couples TRBV7-2 to TRBJ2-5. The sample taken for sequencing was blood T cells: a sorted CD56 or NKG2C T cell subset, CD4+ or CD8+ T cells, or bulk PBMC T cells (not recorded which). The CDR3 loop reads CASSRAHSETQYF.